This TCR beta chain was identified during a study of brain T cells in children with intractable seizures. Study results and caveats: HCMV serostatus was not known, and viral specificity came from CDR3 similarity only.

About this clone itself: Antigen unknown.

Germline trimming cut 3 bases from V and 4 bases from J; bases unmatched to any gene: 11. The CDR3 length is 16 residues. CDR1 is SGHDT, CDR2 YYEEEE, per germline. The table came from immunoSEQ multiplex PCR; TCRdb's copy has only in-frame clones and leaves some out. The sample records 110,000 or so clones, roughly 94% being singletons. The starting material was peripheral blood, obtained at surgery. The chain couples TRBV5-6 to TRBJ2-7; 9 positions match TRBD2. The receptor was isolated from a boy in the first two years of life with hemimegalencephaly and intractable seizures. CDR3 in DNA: TGTGCCAGCAGCTCCTGGGGACTAGCCGGAAAGTACGAGCAGTACTTC. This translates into CASSSWGLAGKYEQYF.